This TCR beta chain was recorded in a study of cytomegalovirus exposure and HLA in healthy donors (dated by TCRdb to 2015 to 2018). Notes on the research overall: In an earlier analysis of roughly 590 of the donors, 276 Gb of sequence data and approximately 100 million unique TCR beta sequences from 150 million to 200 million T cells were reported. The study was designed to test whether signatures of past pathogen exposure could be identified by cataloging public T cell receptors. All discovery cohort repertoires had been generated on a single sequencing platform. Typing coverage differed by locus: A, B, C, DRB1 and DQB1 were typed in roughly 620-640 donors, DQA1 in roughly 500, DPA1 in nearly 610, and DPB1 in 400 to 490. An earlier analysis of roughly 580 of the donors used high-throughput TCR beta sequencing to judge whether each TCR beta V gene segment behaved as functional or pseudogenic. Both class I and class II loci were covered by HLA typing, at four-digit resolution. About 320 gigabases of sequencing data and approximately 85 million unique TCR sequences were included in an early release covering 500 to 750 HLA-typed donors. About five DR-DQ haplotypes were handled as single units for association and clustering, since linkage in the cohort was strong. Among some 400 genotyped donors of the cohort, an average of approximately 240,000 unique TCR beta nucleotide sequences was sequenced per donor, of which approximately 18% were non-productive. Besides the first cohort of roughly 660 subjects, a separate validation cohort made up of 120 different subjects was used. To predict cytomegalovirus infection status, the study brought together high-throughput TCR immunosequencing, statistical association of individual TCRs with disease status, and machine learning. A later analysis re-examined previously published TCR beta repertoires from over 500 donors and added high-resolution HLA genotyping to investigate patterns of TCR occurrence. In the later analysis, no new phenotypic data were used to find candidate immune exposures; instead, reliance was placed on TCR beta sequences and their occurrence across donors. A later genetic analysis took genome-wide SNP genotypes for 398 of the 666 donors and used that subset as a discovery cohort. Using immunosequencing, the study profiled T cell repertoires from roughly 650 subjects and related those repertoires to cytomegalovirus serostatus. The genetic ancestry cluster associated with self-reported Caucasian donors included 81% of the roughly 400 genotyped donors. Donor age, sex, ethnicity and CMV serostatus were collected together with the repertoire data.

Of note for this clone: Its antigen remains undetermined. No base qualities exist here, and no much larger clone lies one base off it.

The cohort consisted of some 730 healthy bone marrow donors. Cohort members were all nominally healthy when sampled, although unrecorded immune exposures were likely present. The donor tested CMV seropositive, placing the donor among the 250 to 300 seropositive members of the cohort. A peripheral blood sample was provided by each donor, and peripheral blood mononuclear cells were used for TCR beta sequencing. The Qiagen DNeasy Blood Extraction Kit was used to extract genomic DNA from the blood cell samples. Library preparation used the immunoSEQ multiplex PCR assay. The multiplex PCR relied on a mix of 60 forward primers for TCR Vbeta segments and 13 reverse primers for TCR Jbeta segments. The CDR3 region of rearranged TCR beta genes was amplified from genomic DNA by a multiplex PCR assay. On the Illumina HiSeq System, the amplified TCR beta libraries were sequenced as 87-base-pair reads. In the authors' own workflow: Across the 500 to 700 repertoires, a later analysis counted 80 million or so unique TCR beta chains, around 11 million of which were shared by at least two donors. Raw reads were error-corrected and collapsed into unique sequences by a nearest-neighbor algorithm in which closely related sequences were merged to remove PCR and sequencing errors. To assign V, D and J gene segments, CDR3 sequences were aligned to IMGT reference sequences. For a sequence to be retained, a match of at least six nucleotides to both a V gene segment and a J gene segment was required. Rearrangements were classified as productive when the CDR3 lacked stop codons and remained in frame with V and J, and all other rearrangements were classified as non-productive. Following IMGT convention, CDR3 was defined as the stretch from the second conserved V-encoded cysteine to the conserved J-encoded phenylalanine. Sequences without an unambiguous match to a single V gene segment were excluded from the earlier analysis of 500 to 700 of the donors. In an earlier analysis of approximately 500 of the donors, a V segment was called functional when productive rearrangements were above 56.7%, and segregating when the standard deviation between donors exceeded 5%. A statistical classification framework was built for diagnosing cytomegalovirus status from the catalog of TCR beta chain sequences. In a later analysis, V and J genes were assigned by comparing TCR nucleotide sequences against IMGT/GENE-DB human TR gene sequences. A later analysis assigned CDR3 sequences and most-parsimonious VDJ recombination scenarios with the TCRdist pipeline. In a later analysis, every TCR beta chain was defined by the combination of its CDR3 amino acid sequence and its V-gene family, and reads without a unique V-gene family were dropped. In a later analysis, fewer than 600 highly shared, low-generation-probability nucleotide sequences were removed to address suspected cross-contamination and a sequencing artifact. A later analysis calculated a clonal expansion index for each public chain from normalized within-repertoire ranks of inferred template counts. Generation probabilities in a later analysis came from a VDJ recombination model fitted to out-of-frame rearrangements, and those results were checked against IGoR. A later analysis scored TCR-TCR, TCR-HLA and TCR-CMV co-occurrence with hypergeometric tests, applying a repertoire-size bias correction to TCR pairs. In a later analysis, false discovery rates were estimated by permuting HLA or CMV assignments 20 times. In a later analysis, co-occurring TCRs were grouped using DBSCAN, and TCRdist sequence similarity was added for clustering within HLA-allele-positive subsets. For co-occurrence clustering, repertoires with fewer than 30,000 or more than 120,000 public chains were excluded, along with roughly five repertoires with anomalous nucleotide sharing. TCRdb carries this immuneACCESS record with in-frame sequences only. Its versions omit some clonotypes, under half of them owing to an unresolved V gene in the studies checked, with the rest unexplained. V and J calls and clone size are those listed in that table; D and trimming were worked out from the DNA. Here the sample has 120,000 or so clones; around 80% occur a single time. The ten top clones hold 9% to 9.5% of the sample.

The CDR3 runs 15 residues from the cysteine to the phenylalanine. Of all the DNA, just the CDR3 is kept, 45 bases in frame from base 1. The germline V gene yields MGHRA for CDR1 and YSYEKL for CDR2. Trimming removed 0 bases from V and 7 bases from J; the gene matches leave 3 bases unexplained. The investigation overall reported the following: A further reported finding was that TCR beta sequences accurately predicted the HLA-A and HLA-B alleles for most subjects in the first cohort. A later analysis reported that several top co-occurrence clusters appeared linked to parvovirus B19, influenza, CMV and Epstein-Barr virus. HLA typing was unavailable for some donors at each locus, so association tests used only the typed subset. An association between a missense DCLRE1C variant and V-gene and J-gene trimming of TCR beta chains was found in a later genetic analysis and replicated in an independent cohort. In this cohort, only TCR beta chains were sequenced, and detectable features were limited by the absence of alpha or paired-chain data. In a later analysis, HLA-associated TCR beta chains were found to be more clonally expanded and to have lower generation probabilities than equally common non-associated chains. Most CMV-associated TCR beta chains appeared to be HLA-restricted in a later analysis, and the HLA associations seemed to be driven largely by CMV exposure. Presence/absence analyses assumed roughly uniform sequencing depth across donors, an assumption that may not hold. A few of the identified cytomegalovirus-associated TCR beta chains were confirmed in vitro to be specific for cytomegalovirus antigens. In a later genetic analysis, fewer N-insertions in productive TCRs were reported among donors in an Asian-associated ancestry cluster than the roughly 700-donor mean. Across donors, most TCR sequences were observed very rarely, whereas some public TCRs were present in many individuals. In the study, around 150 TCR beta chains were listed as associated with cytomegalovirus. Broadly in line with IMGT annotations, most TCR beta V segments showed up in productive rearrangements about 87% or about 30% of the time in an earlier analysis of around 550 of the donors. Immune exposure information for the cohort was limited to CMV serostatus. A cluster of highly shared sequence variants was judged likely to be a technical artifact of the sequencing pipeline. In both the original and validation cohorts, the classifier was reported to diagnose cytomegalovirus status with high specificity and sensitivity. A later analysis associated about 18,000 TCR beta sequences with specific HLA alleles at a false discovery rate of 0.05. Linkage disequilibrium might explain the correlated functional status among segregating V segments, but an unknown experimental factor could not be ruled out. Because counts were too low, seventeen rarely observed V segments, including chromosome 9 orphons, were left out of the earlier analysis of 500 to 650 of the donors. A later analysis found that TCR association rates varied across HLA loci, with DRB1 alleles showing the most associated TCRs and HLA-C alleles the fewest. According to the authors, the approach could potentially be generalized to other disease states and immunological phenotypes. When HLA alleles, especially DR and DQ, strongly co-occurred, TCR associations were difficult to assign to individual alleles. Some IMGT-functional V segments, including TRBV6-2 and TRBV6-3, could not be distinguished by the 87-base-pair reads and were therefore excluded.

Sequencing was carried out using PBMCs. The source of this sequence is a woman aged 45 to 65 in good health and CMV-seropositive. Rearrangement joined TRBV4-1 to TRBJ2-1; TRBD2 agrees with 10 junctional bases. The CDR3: CASSQEPSGRNEQFF. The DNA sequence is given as TGCGCCAGCAGCCAAGAACCTAGCGGGAGAAATGAGCAGTTCTTC.